A single sample gave rise to the 9 T cell receptor beta chains below, sequenced in a study of control samples from healthy donors and cancer patients. Libraries were prepared by immunoSEQ multiplex PCR; TCRdb keeps only in-frame clonotypes and omits some of them. Of 150,000 or so clones listed, about 93% are singletons. Sequences were obtained from blood. These receptors all come from a man aged 50-60 years in good health.

This chain connects TRBV6-5 to TRBJ1-2; D may be TRBD1 (5 bases). This CDR3 spans 15 amino acids. Germline assignment: CDR1 MNHEY and CDR2 SVGAGI. V dropped 0 bases and J dropped 1 base, with 9 bases sitting between them. The CDR3 nucleotides are TGTGCCAGCAGTTACTCGCGGGGGGGTAACTATGGCTACACCTTC. It translates to CASSYSRGGNYGYTF.

V usage is TRBV11-2 and J usage is TRBJ2-3, with D perhaps being TRBD1 or TRBD2 (6 bases each). V lost 0 bases and J lost 2, with 12 bases in between. Germline CDR1 SGHAT, CDR2 FQNNGV. The CDR3 sequence is 16 residues long. For the CDR3, the DNA is TGTGCCAGCAGCTTAGAAGGAGGGGGTAACACAGATACGCAGTATTTT. Encoded protein: CASSLEGGGNTDTQYF.

The chain recombines TRBV6-5 with TRBJ1-1; D unresolved. The ends were cut back, 7 bases at V and 7 bases at J, with 13 bases in the middle. CDR1 is MNHEY and CDR2 is SVGAGI in the germline V gene. This CDR3 contains 12 residues. In DNA form, the CDR3 reads TGTGCCAGCACTGGACGGTCAGGTGAAGCTTTCTTT. Amino acid sequence: CASTGRSGEAFF.

The chain links TRBV6-5 to TRBJ2-1; 9 bases agree with TRBD2. V shed 2 bases, J shed 6 bases, and the junction held 2 bases outside the gene matches. The CDR3 runs 14 residues. Per germline, CDR1 MNHEY and CDR2 SVGAGI. The CDR3 region has the DNA TGTGCCAGCAGTTACGCGGGAGGGCTCAATGAGCAGTTCTTC. Translating it yields CASSYAGGLNEQFF.

The genes are TRBV6-5 and TRBJ2-6, with D maybe TRBD2 (5 bases). This CDR3 has 14 amino acids. Germline CDR1 MNHEY, CDR2 SVGAGI. Trimming left V 5 bases short and J 1 base short, with 6 bases between. The chain's CDR3 is CASSPGSGANVLTF. As DNA, the CDR3 is TGTGCCAGCAGTCCGGGGTCTGGGGCCAACGTCCTGACTTTC.

The chain couples TRBV9 to TRBJ2-7, with 8 bases lining up with TRBD1. Germline V CDR1 and CDR2: SGDLS, YYNGEE. V lost 2 bases to trimming and J lost 7 bases; unmatched junction nucleotides: 5. The CDR3 sequence is 13 residues long. CDR3 in DNA: TGTGCCAGCAGCGTTTCAGGGGGCAGGGAGCAGTACTTC. It specifies CASSVSGGREQYF.

V gene TRBV6-5 combines with J gene TRBJ2-7, with D possibly TRBD2 on 6 matching bases. This CDR3 has 15 residues. Germline V gives CDR1 MNHEY, CDR2 SVGAGI. Trimming stripped 6 bases from V and 0 bases from J, with 15 bases between. For the CDR3, the DNA is TGTGCCAGCAGAGTCTCTAGCGCCGGCTCCTACGAGCAGTACTTC. It is translated as CASRVSSAGSYEQYF.

This clone was observed a single time. This rearrangement joins TRBV6-6 to TRBJ2-5; 8 bases fit TRBD2. The CDR3 has 13 amino acids. V was clipped by 7 bases and J by 5 bases; unmatched bases: 6. Per the germline V gene, CDR1 is MNHNY and CDR2 is SVGAGI (reference sequence). CDR3 DNA sequence: TGTGCCAGCACCCTGAGCGGGAGTGAGACCCAGTACTTC. Its protein product is CASTLSGSETQYF.

The chain couples TRBV6-6 to TRBJ2-7; D may be TRBD1 (6 bases). The CDR3 spans 16 residues. The V and J ends lost 0 bases and 0 bases respectively, with 12 bases between them. CDR1 is MNHNY, CDR2 SVGAGI, per germline (reference sequence). As DNA, the CDR3 is TGTGCCAGCAGTTACTCGAGGCGACAGGACTCCTACGAGCAGTACTTC. Amino acids: CASSYSRRQDSYEQYF.